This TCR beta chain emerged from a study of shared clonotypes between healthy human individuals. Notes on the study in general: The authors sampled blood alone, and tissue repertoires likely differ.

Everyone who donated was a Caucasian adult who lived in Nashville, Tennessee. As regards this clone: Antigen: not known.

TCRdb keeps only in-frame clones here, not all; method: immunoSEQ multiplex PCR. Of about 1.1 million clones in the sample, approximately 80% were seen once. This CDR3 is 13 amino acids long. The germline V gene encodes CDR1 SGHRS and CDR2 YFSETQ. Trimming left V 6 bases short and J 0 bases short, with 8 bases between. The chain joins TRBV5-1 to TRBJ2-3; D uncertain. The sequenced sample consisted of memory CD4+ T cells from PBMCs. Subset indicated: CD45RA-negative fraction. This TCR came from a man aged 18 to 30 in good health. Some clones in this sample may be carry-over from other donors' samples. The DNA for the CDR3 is TGCGCCAGCATGTCCAGTAGCACAGATACGCAGTATTTT. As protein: CASMSSSTDTQYF.